Detailed here is one T cell receptor (beta chain). These data originate in a study of blood T cell repertoires in COVID-19. Study at large: Sites across the United States, Italy and Spain contributed samples from acute and convalescent COVID-19.

Looked up from germline, CDR1 is MDHEN and CDR2 is SYDVKM. Trimming removed 3 bases at V and 2 bases at J, with 10 bases between. The CDR3 sequence is 14 residues long. The data were produced by immunoSEQ multiplex PCR, yet TCRdb's version contains in-frame clones alone and is incomplete. The sample contains tens of thousands of clones, 70% to 90% of which appear only once. The sequenced sample consisted of peripheral blood. The origin of this receptor is a man between 65 and 85 years old with active or convalescent COVID-19. The V gene is TRBV28, the J gene TRBJ1-2, with D maybe TRBD1 (6 bases). The CDR3 loop is CASSFRGINYGYTF. The CDR3 region has the DNA TGTGCCAGCAGTTTCAGGGGAATCAACTATGGCTACACCTTC.